This T cell receptor (beta chain) was sequenced during a study of T cell responses to AZD1222 COVID-19 vaccine. The protocol was immunoSEQ multiplex PCR, while the TCRdb copy is restricted to in-frame clones and leaves out a portion. The data show some 100,000 clones, approximately 87% seen once. The CDR3 loop spans 14 amino acids. Germline V gene sequence: CDR1 ENHRY, CDR2 SYGVKD. V lost 5 bases and J lost 3, with 11 bases in between. In the case of this clone: Its cognate antigen is unknown.

Broader study findings: It should be noted that donors were predominantly white British and more often female, and clonal diversity was possibly underestimated. None of the repertoires were sampled until the peak T cell response had passed. Regions 160-218 and 743-854 held dominance among vaccine-associated CD4 TCRs, which spanned spike. Among spike-specific TCRs, nearly half reportedly target unmutated variant regions.

The receptor's source is an adult in good health. The V and J genes are TRBV10-3 and TRBJ1-5; D not certain. The sample here was peripheral blood, taken on day 0 of AZD1222 vaccination. Here the CDR3 DNA reads TGTGCCATCAGTACGGGATCGTTCAATCAGCCCCAGCATTTT. Encoded protein: CAISTGSFNQPQHF.